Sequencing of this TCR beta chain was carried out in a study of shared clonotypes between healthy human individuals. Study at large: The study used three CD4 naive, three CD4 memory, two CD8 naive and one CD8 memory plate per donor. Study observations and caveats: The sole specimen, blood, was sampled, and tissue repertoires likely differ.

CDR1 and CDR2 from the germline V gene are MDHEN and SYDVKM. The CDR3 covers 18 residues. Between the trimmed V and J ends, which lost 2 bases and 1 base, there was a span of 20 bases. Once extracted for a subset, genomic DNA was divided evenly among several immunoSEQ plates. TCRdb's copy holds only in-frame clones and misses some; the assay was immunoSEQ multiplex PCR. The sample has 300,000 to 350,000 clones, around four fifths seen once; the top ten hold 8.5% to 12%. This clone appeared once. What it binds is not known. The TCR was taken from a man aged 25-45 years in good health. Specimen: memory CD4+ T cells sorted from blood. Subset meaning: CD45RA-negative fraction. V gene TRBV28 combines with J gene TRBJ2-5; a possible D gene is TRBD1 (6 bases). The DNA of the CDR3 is TGTGCCAGCAGTTTAAACCGCCGGTCAGGGGTATTCCAAGAGACCCAGTACTTC. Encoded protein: CASSLNRRSGVFQETQYF.